The sequence of this TCR beta chain was determined in a study of response to subunit inactivated influenza vaccine. Study-level results: There was a suggestion from the authors that each seasonal influenza vaccination recruits few new T cells.

The CDR3 has 13 amino acids. Germline V gives CDR1 SQVTM, CDR2 ANQGSEA. Trimming removed 4 bases from V and 6 bases from J; junction bases left unmatched: 7. One entry per CDR3 protein results from TCRdb running MiXCR on the RT-PCR reads. The sample consists of more than 550,000 distinct CDR3 sequences, approximately 12% of them appearing once. This clonotype came up many times. Its cognate antigen is unknown. The gene calls are TRBV29-1 and TRBJ2-7; TRBD1 agrees at 9 bases. Sequences were derived from PBMCs from blood, sampled on the day of vaccination. This sequence originates from a man in his forties or fifties who received an inactivated influenza vaccine. CDR3 bases: TGCAGCGTTGTGACAGGGGGAAGGGGCGAGCAGTACTTC. This translates into CSVVTGGRGEQYF.